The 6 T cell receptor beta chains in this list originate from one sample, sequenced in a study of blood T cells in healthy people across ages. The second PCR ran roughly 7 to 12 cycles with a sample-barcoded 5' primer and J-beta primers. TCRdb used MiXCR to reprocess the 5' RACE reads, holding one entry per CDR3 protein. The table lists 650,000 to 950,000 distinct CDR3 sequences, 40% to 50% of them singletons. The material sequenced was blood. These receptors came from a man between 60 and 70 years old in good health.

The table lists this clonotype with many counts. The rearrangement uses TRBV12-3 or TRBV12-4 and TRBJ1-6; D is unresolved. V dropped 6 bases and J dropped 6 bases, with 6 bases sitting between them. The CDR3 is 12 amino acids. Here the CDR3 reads CASSLSNSPLHF. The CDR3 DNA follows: TGTGCCAGCAGCCTCAGTAATTCACCCCTCCACTTT.

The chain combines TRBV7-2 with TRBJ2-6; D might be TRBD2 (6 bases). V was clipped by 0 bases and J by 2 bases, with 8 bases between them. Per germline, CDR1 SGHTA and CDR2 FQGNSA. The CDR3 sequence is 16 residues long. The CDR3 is CASSLAAGTGANVLTF. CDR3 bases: TGTGCCAGCAGCTTAGCCGCGGGGACTGGGGCCAACGTCCTGACTTTC.

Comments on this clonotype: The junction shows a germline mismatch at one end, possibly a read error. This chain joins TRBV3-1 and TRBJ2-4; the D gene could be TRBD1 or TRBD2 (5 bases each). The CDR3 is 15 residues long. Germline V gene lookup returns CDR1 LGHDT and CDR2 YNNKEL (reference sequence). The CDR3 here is CASSQGQLAKTIQYF. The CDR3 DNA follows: TGTGCCAGCAGCCAAGGACAGCTAGCCAAAACCATTCAGTACTTC.

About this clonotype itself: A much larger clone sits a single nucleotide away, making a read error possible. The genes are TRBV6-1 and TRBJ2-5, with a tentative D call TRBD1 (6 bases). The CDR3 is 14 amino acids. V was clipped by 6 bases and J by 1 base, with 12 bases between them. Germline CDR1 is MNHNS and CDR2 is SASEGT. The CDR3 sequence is CASRVDSLQETQYF. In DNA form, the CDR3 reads TGTGCCAGCAGAGTGGACAGCCTCCAAGAGACCCAGTACTTC.

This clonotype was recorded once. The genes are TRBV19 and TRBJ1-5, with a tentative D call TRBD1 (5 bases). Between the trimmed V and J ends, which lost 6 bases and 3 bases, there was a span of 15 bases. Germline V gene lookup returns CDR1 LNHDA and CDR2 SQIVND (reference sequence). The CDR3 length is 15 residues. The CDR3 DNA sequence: TGTGCCAGTAGGACCGACAGTATTCACAATCAGCCCCAGCATTTT. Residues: CASRTDSIHNQPQHF.

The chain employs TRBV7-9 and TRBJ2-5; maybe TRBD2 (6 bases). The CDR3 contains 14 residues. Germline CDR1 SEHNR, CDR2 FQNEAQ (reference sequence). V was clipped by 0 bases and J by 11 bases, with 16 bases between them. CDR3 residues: CASSLAGRPYGQYF. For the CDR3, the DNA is TGTGCCAGCAGCTTAGCCGGGAGACCCTACGGGCAGTACTTC. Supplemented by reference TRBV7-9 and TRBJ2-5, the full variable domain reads DTGVSQNPRHKITKRGQNVTFRCDPISEHNRLYWYRQTLGQGPEFLTYFQNEAQLEKSRLLSDRFSAERPKGSFSTLEIQRTEQGDSAMYLCASSLAGRPYGQYFGPGTRLLVL.